Following are 13 T cell receptor beta chains from one sample sequenced in a study of T cell responses to AZD1222 COVID-19 vaccine. Using immunoSEQ multiplex PCR, the repertoire was profiled, and TCRdb retains in-frame clones only, with some absent. In the table there are 90,000 to 120,000 clones, around 90% of which are singletons. The sequences come from peripheral blood, collected on day 0 of AZD1222 vaccination. These receptors originate from an adult in good health.

This chain links TRBV19 with TRBJ2-5, with D maybe TRBD1 (5 bases). Trimming took 8 bases from V and 5 from J, leaving 12 bases between them. The V gene's germline CDR1 is LNHDA and CDR2 SQIVND (reference sequence). CDR3 length: 12 amino acids. The CDR3 spells CASGAVRETQYF. The CDR3 coding sequence is TGTGCCAGTGGGGCAGTAAGGGAGACCCAGTACTTC.

The chain has TRBV4-3 and TRBJ2-7; D remains unclear. CDR1 is LGHNA, CDR2 YSLEER, per germline. V was shortened by 0 bases and J by 5 bases, with 8 bases between the two germline ends. CDR3 length equals 13 residues. The CDR3 DNA is TGCGCCAGCAGCCAAGATGGAGAAAACGAGCAGTACTTC. This sequence encodes CASSQDGENEQYF.

The chain uses TRBV7-6 and TRBJ2-7, with D tentatively TRBD1 (5 bases). CDR1 is SGHVS, CDR2 FNYEAQ, per germline. Trimming took 5 bases from V and 7 from J, leaving 15 bases between them. This CDR3 spans 13 amino acids. The CDR3 reads CASSQAGPGEQYF. For the CDR3, the DNA is TGTGCCAGCAGCCAGGCAGGGCCTGGAGAGCAGTACTTC.

This sequence joins TRBV9 and TRBJ2-7; possible D gene TRBD2, 6 bases. Germline V lookup: CDR1 SGDLS, CDR2 YYNGEE. The CDR3 is 14 residues long. V was cut by 1 base and J by 2 bases, with 10 bases left in between. CDR3 nucleotides: TGTGCCAGCAGCGTAAGGGAGGTTGCCTACGAGCAGTACTTC. It translates to CASSVREVAYEQYF.

The rearrangement uses TRBV7-8 and TRBJ1-2; D is ambiguous. CDR3 length: 13 residues. Germline V gives CDR1 SGHVS, CDR2 FQNEAQ. The ends were cut back, 1 base at V and 7 bases at J, with 10 bases in the middle. CDR3 DNA: TGTGCCAGCAGCTTAGATAAGTATGGTGGCTACACCTTC. Translation: CASSLDKYGGYTF.

This clone was seen a handful of times. The V and J genes are TRBV19 and TRBJ1-5; 9 nucleotides line up with TRBD1. Per germline, CDR1 LNHDA and CDR2 SQIVND (reference sequence). This CDR3 has 17 residues. The J segment lost 5 bases and the V segment lost 7 bases, leaving 15 bases of the junction unmatched. CDR3 in amino acids: CASTGDRVSTPYQPQHF. The DNA of the CDR3 is TGTGCCAGTACCGGGGACAGGGTCTCAACCCCGTATCAGCCCCAGCATTTT.

The chain has TRBV21-1 and TRBJ1-5. TRBV21-1 is designated a pseudogene. CDR3 length: 17 residues. This chain's CDR3 is CASSNPSRAASNQPQHF. The DNA of the CDR3 is TGTGCCAGCAGCAACCCTTCGCGAGCGGCGAGCAATCAGCCCCAGCATTTT.

The genes are TRBV27 and TRBJ2-3; D gene ambiguous. This CDR3 has 11 amino acids. The germline V and J ends were trimmed by 7 bases and 3 bases, with 5 bases remaining between them. The V gene's germline CDR1 is MNHEY and CDR2 SMNVEV (reference sequence). The CDR3 nucleotides read TGTGCCAGCATCGGGACAGATACGCAGTATTTT. Translating it yields CASIGTDTQYF.

In this sample, this clone turned up once. This rearrangement joins TRBV4-2 to TRBJ1-6; no reliable D call. The V and J ends lost 0 bases and 7 bases respectively, with 4 bases between them. The germline V gene has CDR1 LGHNA and CDR2 YNFKEQ. The CDR3 has 13 residues. The CDR3 region is CASSQDLNSPLHF. The CDR3 DNA reads as TGTGCCAGCAGCCAAGATCTAAATTCACCCCTCCACTTT.

J is TRBJ1-5 and V is TRBV15, with D perhaps matching TRBD1 (6 bases). Germline V CDR1 and CDR2: LNHNV, YYDKDF (reference sequence). With 5 bases removed from V and 3 bases from J, the gap between germline ends came to 11 bases. There are 14 residues in the CDR3. The CDR3 spells CATSLTGANQPQHF. The CDR3 nucleotides read TGTGCCACCAGCTTGACAGGTGCCAATCAGCCCCAGCATTTT.

This rearrangement joins TRBV14 to TRBJ2-1, with 7 positions matching TRBD2. J gave up 5 bases and V 3 bases, and 10 bases lay outside the gene matches. Germline V gene sequence: CDR1 SGHDN, CDR2 FVKESK. CDR3 length equals 16 residues. The CDR3 DNA reads as TGTGCCAGCAGCCAGTATGGGAGGGGAACCAACAATGAGCAGTTCTTC. It is translated as CASSQYGRGTNNEQFF.

This clone has just one count. The rearrangement links TRBV7-2 to TRBJ2-7; TRBD2 agrees at 8 bases. V shed 5 bases and J 3 bases; nucleotides not matched to a gene: 9. This CDR3 is 15 amino acids long. CDR1 is SGHTA and CDR2 is FQGNSA in the germline V gene. The CDR3 loop is CASSPSRGGSYEQYF. Written as DNA, the CDR3 is TGTGCCAGCAGCCCCTCCCGGGGGGGAAGCTACGAGCAGTACTTC.

This clone was counted a single time. The rearrangement uses TRBV27 and TRBJ2-1; D not certain. The CDR3 has 14 residues. The germline V gene encodes CDR1 MNHEY and CDR2 SMNVEV (reference sequence). With 2 bases removed from V and 4 bases from J, the gap between germline ends came to 9 bases. The DNA of the CDR3 is TGTGCCAGCAGTTTAGCGGTCCCGTACAATGAGCAGTTCTTC. It encodes CASSLAVPYNEQFF.